The clone carrying this T cell receptor (beta chain) was seen only once. The data stem from a study of blood T cell repertoires in COVID-19. The CDR3 consists of 13 residues. V was trimmed by 6 bases and J by 2 bases, leaving 10 bases between them. Germline CDR1 reads LNHDA; CDR2 reads SQIVND (reference sequence). Original handling: Scientists estimated how many nucleated cells there were by amplifying reference gene primers. Sequencing was performed with immunoSEQ multiplex PCR; in TCRdb, only in-frame clones are kept and a portion is missing. The V and J calls and clone size were taken over from that table, and D and trimming were inferred from the DNA. The sample lists about 50,000 clones; approximately 85% were seen once.

Material: peripheral blood. This chain uses TRBV19 with TRBJ2-5; no reliable D call. This TCR derives from a human donor in a cohort sampled during active COVID-19. The DNA for the CDR3 is TGTGCCAGTAGCGTTGACGGGCAAGAGACCCAGTACTTC. Encoded protein: CASSVDGQETQYF. Combining the CDR3 with reference TRBV19 and TRBJ2-5 gives the whole variable domain DGGITQSPKYLFRKEGQNVTLSCEQNLNHDAMYWYRQDPGQGLRLIYYSQIVNDFQKGDIAEGYSVSREKKESFPLTVTSAQKNPTAFYLCASSVDGQETQYFGPGTRLLVL.